This T cell receptor (beta chain) is from a study of T cells in Graves' hyperthyroidism and ophthalmopathy. Researchers amplified the TCR beta CDR3 regions from RNA transcripts. The HTBI primer set drove a first-round RT-PCR of the TCR CDR3. MiXCR, applied by TCRdb to the multiplex PCR reads, yields one record per CDR3 protein. Altogether 300,000 to 450,000 distinct CDR3 sequences are present, less than 20% being singletons, with the ten largest covering around 40%. In its sample, this clonotype was seen a few times. The antigen remains undetermined. Among ophthalmopathy patients, the Clinical Activity Score reached at least 3, the NOSPECS grade reached at least 4, and duration remained under 3 months. Uncontrolled infections, other autoimmune diseases, pregnancy or lactation led to exclusion of patients. Diagnosis rested on symptoms, serum thyroxine and TRAb, thyroid ultrasound, and orbital computed tomography.

V was clipped by 6 bases and J by 0 bases, with 17 bases between them. CDR3 length: 16 amino acids. CDR1 MNHNS and CDR2 SASEGT come from the germline V gene. Study results and caveats: Ophthalmopathy got predicted by the model a median approximately 6.3 months before its onset.

The source is a young man with Graves' ophthalmopathy. The V call is TRBV6-1, the J call TRBJ1-2, with D perhaps TRBD1 (6 bases). Sequences were obtained from blood. CDR3 amino acids: CASRETGLSANYGYTF. The CDR3 bases are TGTGCCAGCAGGGAAACAGGGCTCTCAGCTAACTATGGCTACACCTTC.